The entry below gives a single TCR beta chain sequence along with its context. By how much of the sample it makes up, this clone is large (0.1 to 1%). Its cognate antigen has yet to be identified. Nothing much larger sits one base from this clone, and base qualities are not available. This entry comes from a study of immune cell composition in non-small cell lung cancer listed by TCRdb under 2017. Broadly, across the study: To assign histologic subtype, which was mostly lung adenocarcinoma or squamous cell carcinoma, H&E was combined with p63, CK5, Napsin A and TTF-1 immunohistochemistry. Adaptive Biotechnologies TCR-beta sequencing was carried out on approximately 37 paired NSCLC tumour and non-adjacent lung specimens, as well as on roughly 26 tumour-only specimens. For supplementary cohort #1, made up of 10 to 11 lung adenocarcinoma cases, paired tumour/lung TCR-beta sequencing was done and TIL populations were generated so that tumour reactivity could be assessed. The subtype comparisons left out a handful of tumour specimens with TCR-beta data because those specimens were rare histological subtypes. Findings and caveats that apply to the study as a whole: Tumour-associated clones >0.5% occurred in nearly half of NSCLC cases: about 32% of adenocarcinomas versus approximately 82% of squamous carcinomas. Lung squamous cell carcinoma tumours had significantly higher Top 10 clone scores and productive clonality than lung adenocarcinoma tumours. In 10 adenocarcinoma cases, maximal tumour-associated clone frequency correlated strongly with TIL tumour reactivity, whereas overall clonality did not. Only 10 or so cases were included in the reactivity cohort, and sequence sharing between tumour-reactive clones and the dominant in vivo tumour-associated clones was not shown. No significant correlation was found between smoking pack-years and tumour TCR-beta clonality.

Genomic DNA was isolated with the QIAamp DNA kit from frozen aliquots of single-cell suspensions that had not been sorted. The tumour samples consisted of surgically resected non-small cell lung cancer tissue. Tissues arrived within 2 hours of resection and were immediately processed into single-cell suspensions. Tissue was broken up mechanically, digested enzymatically with DNase I, collagenase I and hyaluronidase for about 29 minutes at 37 degrees C, and then filtered and RBC-lysed. TCR-beta CDR3 regions were amplified from genomic DNA by a two-step multiplex PCR, with the second step adding Illumina-compatible adaptors. TCR-beta immunosequencing was performed on an Illumina platform as a commercial immunoSEQ service. The paper's processing steps were these. Repertoires were described by productive clonality and by Top 10 Clones, which is the percentage of T-cell templates coming from the ten most frequent sequences. Productive clonality ranged from 0 to 1, with 1 indicating a monoclonal population. Using log10 scatter plots, tumour-associated clones were identified as sequences that made up at least 0.1% of tumour T-cell templates yet were absent from the matched non-adjacent lung. Analyses were done in GraphPad Prism7 and R, with Student's t-tests for two-group comparisons, ANOVA for stages, and linear regression for relationships. TCRdb obtained this table from immuneACCESS and retained in-frame rearrangements with V and J assigned. These tables miss some clones; where compared with another copy, unresolved V genes account for less than half of the shortfall, and the remainder is unexplained. V and J calls and clone size follow that table, whereas D and trimming were derived from the DNA. This sample comprises 4,000 to 4,500 clones, less than 80% of them detected only once. The biggest ten clones account for 25% to 30% of the sample.

Taken from cysteine to phenylalanine, the CDR3 has 14 residues. Left in the record is the CDR3 DNA by itself, 42 bases read in frame from the first base. Unmatched junction bases come to 7, with V trimmed by 5 bases and J by 3 bases. The germline V gene sets CDR1 to MDHEN and CDR2 to SYDVKM. This sequence uses TRBV28 and TRBJ2-7, with 7 junctional bases fitting TRBD1. The clonotype was recovered from a human donor with non-small cell lung cancer. Sequencing was performed on lung tumor tissue. The CDR3 reads CASSLQGSNYEQYF. The nucleotides read TGTGCCAGCAGTCTACAGGGGTCGAACTACGAGCAGTACTTC.